These 7 T cell receptor beta chains were all obtained from the same sample, sequenced in a study of neoadjuvant anti-PD-1 for oral cavity cancer. Time point here: after neoadjuvant nivolumab, at surgical resection. Assay used: immunoSEQ multiplex PCR; TCRdb lists only in-frame clones, some missing. The data hold about 14,000 clones, with over 70% observed a single time. This specimen consisted of PBMCs, obtained after nivolumab (anti-PD-1) treatment. The receptors were gathered from a person aged 40 to 85 with oral cavity squamous cell carcinoma.

The V call is TRBV7-9, the J call TRBJ2-1; D not certain. The CDR3 runs 13 residues. CDR1 is SEHNR and CDR2 is FQNEAQ in the germline V gene (reference sequence). V shed 3 bases and J shed 10 bases, with 13 bases lying between them. The CDR3 DNA sequence: TGTGCCAGCAGCTTTCGGTCTGAAACCGAGCAGTTCTTC. Translated, it gives CASSFRSETEQFF.

The chain uses TRBV7-8 and TRBJ2-1; weak D call: TRBD1 (5 bases). The CDR3 runs 14 residues. Trimming took 5 bases from V and 4 from J, leaving 12 bases between them. Germline CDR1 and CDR2: SGHVS and FQNEAQ. CDR3 in amino acids: CASSVRVRYNEQFF. DNA of the CDR3: TGTGCCAGCAGCGTCAGGGTACGGTACAATGAGCAGTTCTTC.

The rearrangement links TRBV19 to TRBJ2-7; D may be TRBD1 (6 bases). This CDR3 contains 15 residues. Germline CDR1 is LNHDA and CDR2 is SQIVND (reference sequence). Trimming removed 5 bases at V and 4 bases at J, with 18 bases between. The CDR3 nucleotides are TGTGCCAGTAGTTTCACAATACAGGGCTCGTACGAGCAGTACTTC. Residues: CASSFTIQGSYEQYF.

This chain uses TRBV6-1 with TRBJ1-2; D uncertain. Germline-derived CDR1 and CDR2 are MNHNS and SASEGT. This CDR3 contains 11 residues. Trimming shortened V by 5 bases and J by 7 bases, and 8 bases separated the two germline ends. The CDR3 reads CASSYEGGYTF. In nucleotides, the CDR3 is TGTGCCAGCAGTTACGAGGGTGGCTACACCTTC.

This clone was seen a few times. The CDR3 nucleotides read TGTGCCAGTAGTCCCTACACAGATACGCAGTATTTT. It yields the protein CASSPYTDTQYF. The rearrangement uses TRBV19 and TRBJ2-3; no firm D call. The CDR3 has 12 residues. Germline V lookup: CDR1 LNHDA, CDR2 SQIVND (reference sequence). The V end lost 5 bases, the J end lost 2 bases, and 5 bases lay between the germline ends.

The gene calls are TRBV11-2 and TRBJ2-6; perhaps TRBD2 as D (6 bases). This CDR3 comprises 19 residues. Germline CDR1 and CDR2: SGHAT and FQNNGV. Trimming left V 5 bases short and J 0 bases short, with 20 bases between. CDR3 nucleotide sequence: TGTGCCAGCAGCCCGCTCAAGACTAGAGGGGCCTCTGGGGCCAACGTCCTGACTTTC. Encoded protein: CASSPLKTRGASGANVLTF.

A single count supports this clone. The CDR3 loop is CASSTQGGDGANVLTF. CDR3 bases: TGCGCCAGCAGCACACAGGGGGGAGATGGGGCCAACGTCCTGACTTTC. The gene calls are TRBV5-1 and TRBJ2-6; 8 bases are shared with TRBD1. Germline-derived CDR1 and CDR2 are SGHRS and YFSETQ. J gave up 3 bases and V 4 bases, and 6 bases lay outside the gene matches. The CDR3 has 16 amino acids. The variable domain in full, with the rest retrieved from reference TRBV5-1 and TRBJ2-6, is KAGVTQTPRYLIKTRGQQVTLSCSPISGHRSVSWYQQTPGQGLQFLFEYFSETQRNKGNFPGRFSGRQFSNSRSEMNVSTLELGDSALYLCASSTQGGDGANVLTFGAGSRLTVL.